This passage covers 30 T cell receptor beta chains from one sample sequenced in a study of metastatic and nonmetastatic thyroid tumors. Prior to thyroid surgery, none of the patients had received any treatment. TCRdb re-processed the PCR reads through MiXCR. Here the sample spans tens of thousands of clones, about a sixth being singletons. The sequenced sample was tumor tissue. The receptors were gathered from a female donor with papillary thyroid cancer or a benign thyroid nodule (not recorded which). Some clones in this sample may be carry-over from other donors' samples.

This clone was detected ten times or more. The CDR3 here is CASRIREGAPLYGYTF. CDR3 coding DNA: TGCGCCAGTCGTATTCGGGAGGGGGCGCCCCTTTATGGCTACACCTTC. V usage is TRBV4-1 and J usage is TRBJ1-2; 7 bases match TRBD1. Germline values: CDR1 MGHRA, CDR2 YSYEKL. This CDR3 region has 16 residues. Trimming cost V 9 bases and J 5 bases; bases outside gene matches: 18.

This clone has at least ten counts. The chain recombines TRBV5-1 with TRBJ2-3; D may be TRBD1 (6 bases). CDR3 length equals 17 residues. Looked up from germline, CDR1 is SGHRS and CDR2 is YFSETQ. Between the trimmed V and J ends, which lost 1 base and 0 bases, there was a span of 15 bases. The DNA of the CDR3 is TGCGCCAGCAGCTTGAGGGGGTCGGCCAGCAGCACAGATACGCAGTATTTT. This encodes CASSLRGSASSTDTQYF.

This chain connects TRBV5-1 to TRBJ1-1; D remains ambiguous. CDR3 length equals 14 residues. With 1 base removed from V and 3 bases from J, the gap between germline ends came to 10 bases. The germline V gene has CDR1 SGHRS and CDR2 YFSETQ. CDR3 residues: CASSLRTFDTEAFF. CDR3 nucleotides: TGCGCCAGCAGCTTGCGGACCTTTGACACTGAAGCTTTCTTT.

This clone was counted only a few times. This rearrangement joins TRBV6-1 to TRBJ1-3, with 9 nucleotides matching TRBD1. The CDR3 runs to 15 residues. Germline-derived CDR1 and CDR2 are MNHNS and SASEGT. The junction had 6 bases not matched to a gene; V was cut back by 6 bases and J by 3 bases. The CDR3 loop is CASRQGQGGGNTIYF. The CDR3 nucleotides read TGTGCCAGCAGACAGGGACAGGGTGGTGGAAACACCATATATTTT.

This clone has a count of ten or more. The CDR3 protein is CASSQASAPSTDTQYF. The DNA for the CDR3 is TGCGCCAGCAGCCAAGCTTCAGCACCTAGCACAGATACGCAGTATTTT. The V gene is TRBV4-1, the J gene TRBJ2-3; D remains ambiguous. Germline CDR1 and CDR2: MGHRA and YSYEKL. The CDR3 loop spans 16 amino acids. Trimming stripped 1 base from V and 0 bases from J, with 11 bases between.

This clone is medium-sized within its sample. Other DNA sequences in this sample translate to the same CDR3. The gene calls are TRBV30 and TRBJ2-7; 7 bases map to TRBD1. V dropped 0 bases and J dropped 2; count of bases not matched to a gene: 4. CDR3 length: 14 amino acids. Per germline, CDR1 GTSNPN and CDR2 SVGIG (reference sequence). The CDR3 nucleotides read TGTGCCTGGAGTGTATCGGGGACAGCCTACGAGCAGTACTTC. Translation: CAWSVSGTAYEQYF.

As regards this clone: Just one base apart from a much larger clone, this may be a read error. The rearrangement joins TRBV25-1 to TRBJ2-1, with 12 bases fitting TRBD2. CDR3 length: 16 amino acids. Germline lookup yields CDR1 MGHDK and CDR2 SYGVNS. Here the CDR3 DNA reads TGTGCCAGCAGTGGCTCTCTAGCGGGAGGGTTGAATGAGCGGTTCTTC. The encoded protein is CASSGSLAGGLNERFF.

This clone was seen at least ten times. The chain's CDR3 is CSAGRLAQTDTQYF. The CDR3 DNA is TGCAGTGCTGGTAGACTAGCGCAGACAGATACGCAGTATTTT. The rearrangement links TRBV20-1 to TRBJ2-3, with TRBD2 matching over 8 bases. Trimming removed 5 bases from V and 3 bases from J; junction bases left unmatched: 7. The CDR3 runs 14 residues. Germline-derived CDR1 and CDR2 are DFQATT and SNEGSKA (reference sequence).

This clone was seen repeatedly, ten times or more. V and J are TRBV20-1 and TRBJ2-1; a weak D match, TRBD1 (6 bases). The CDR3 consists of 14 residues. CDR1 and CDR2 (germline): DFQATT, SNEGSKA (reference sequence). The V and J ends lost 4 bases and 8 bases respectively, with 18 bases between them. The CDR3 nucleotides read TGCAGTGCTAACCGGGACAACCTTGAGGATGAGCAGTTCTTC. Translated: CSANRDNLEDEQFF.

There are a few counts of this clone. V and J are TRBV10-3 and TRBJ2-7, with 7 positions matching TRBD2. The CDR3 is made up of 15 amino acids. CDR1 and CDR2 (germline): ENHRY, SYGVKD. The ends lost 6 bases at V and 0 bases at J; junction bases unmatched: 8. This CDR3 is CAISSNAGVSYEQYF. The CDR3 DNA reads as TGTGCCATCAGCTCAAACGCGGGGGTCTCCTACGAGCAGTACTTC.

This clone was seen many times. CDR3 residues: CASSSLAGPSTDTQYF. In DNA form, the CDR3 reads TGCGCCAGCAGCTCACTAGCGGGACCTAGCACAGATACGCAGTATTTT. The rearrangement links TRBV5-1 to TRBJ2-3; TRBD2 matches at 10 bases. The junction had 4 bases not matched to a gene; V was cut back by 3 bases and J by 0 bases. The CDR3 has 16 amino acids. The germline V gene encodes CDR1 SGHRS and CDR2 YFSETQ.

The sample holds many counts of this clone. The chain is built from TRBV5-1 and TRBJ2-1; the D gene is possibly TRBD2 (6 bases). The CDR3 has 14 amino acids. Germline V gives CDR1 SGHRS, CDR2 YFSETQ. The ends were cut back, 4 bases at V and 6 bases at J, with 14 bases in the middle. CDR3 DNA sequence: TGCGCCAGCAGCCGCGATGGGGGGACCAATGAGCAGTTCTTC. Its protein product is CASSRDGGTNEQFF.

This clone was counted only a few times. A single base separates this from a much larger clone, so it may be a read error. The rearrangement links TRBV12-5 to TRBJ2-2, with TRBD2 matching 10 bases. Trimming at V came to 1 base and at J to 6 bases, leaving 11 bases not matched to a gene. Germline V gives CDR1 LGHNT, CDR2 FRNRAP. This CDR3 has 18 residues. CDR3 nucleotide sequence: TGTGCTAGTGGTTTGGCCGGACTAGCGGTAGTTTGGGCCGGGGAGCTGTTTTTT. Protein sequence: CASGLAGLAVVWAGELFF.

This clone was counted many times. The CDR3 coding sequence is TGCGCCAGCAGGCCCTCCGTTGACAGGGGTTCCTACGAGCAGTACTTC. It codes for CASRPSVDRGSYEQYF. V usage is TRBV5-1 and J usage is TRBJ2-7; TRBD1 matches 8 bases. V was pared by 5 bases and J by 1 base, with 11 bases of the junction left unmatched. The CDR3 is 16 amino acids. The germline V gene encodes CDR1 SGHRS and CDR2 YFSETQ.

This clone was observed a handful of times. A much larger clone is a single base away; this may be a read error. The V gene is TRBV19, the J gene TRBJ1-5, with TRBD1 matching 10 bases. This CDR3 is built from 15 residues. Unmatched junction bases numbered 2, after V lost 6 bases and J lost 0 bases. Germline V CDR1 and CDR2: LNHDA, SQIVND (reference sequence). The CDR3 DNA sequence: TGTGCCAGTAGAGGGACAGGGGATAGCAATCAGCCCCAGCATTTT. Amino acid sequence: CASRGTGDSNQPQHF.

The chain carries TRBV28 and TRBJ1-6; D might be TRBD1 (6 bases). Germline V lookup: CDR1 MDHEN, CDR2 SYDVKM. Trimming shortened V by 7 bases and J by 1 base, and 14 bases separated the two germline ends. CDR3 size: 16 residues. The CDR3 DNA reads as TGTGCCAGCATCGGGGGGGCTCGTTCCTATAATTCACCCCTCCACTTT. This gives the protein CASIGGARSYNSPLHF.

This clone came up a few times. Germline is not matched at one junction end, which may reflect a read error. Written as DNA, the CDR3 is TGTGCCATCAGTGAGGCCGGGGCTAGCAATCAGCCCCCGCATTTT. As protein: CAISEAGASNQPPHF. This chain links TRBV10-3 with TRBJ1-5, with a possible D match to TRBD1 (5 bases). The CDR3 totals 15 residues. Germline-derived CDR1 and CDR2 are ENHRY and SYGVKD.

This clone was detected many times. The chain couples TRBV9 to TRBJ2-5; TRBD2 matches 7 bases. V lost 0 bases, J lost 1 base, and 6 bases stayed unmatched. Germline V gives CDR1 SGDLS, CDR2 YYNGEE. The length of the CDR3 is 16 residues. CDR3 sequence reads: CASSVGEGLSQETQYF. CDR3 nucleotides: TGTGCCAGCAGCGTAGGGGAGGGGCTTTCCCAAGAGACCCAGTACTTC.

This clone has ten or more counts. CDR3 nucleotide sequence: TGTGCCAGTAGGCCGGGACTAGCTATATCCGGGGAGCTGTTTTTT. This encodes CASRPGLAISGELFF. The genes are TRBV19 and TRBJ2-2, with 9 bases fitting TRBD2. Germline CDR1 reads LNHDA; CDR2 reads SQIVND (reference sequence). The CDR3 is 15 amino acids. V dropped 6 bases and J dropped 6; count of bases not matched to a gene: 8.

This clone was detected ten times or more. This chain uses TRBV19 with TRBJ2-5, with a possible D match to TRBD1 (6 bases). Trimming took off 5 bases at V and 1 base at J, with 11 bases between the two ends. This CDR3 is built from 14 residues. Germline CDR1 is LNHDA and CDR2 is SQIVND (reference sequence). CDR3 region: CASSPRTVQETQYF. The DNA for the CDR3 is TGTGCCAGTAGTCCTCGGACAGTCCAAGAGACCCAGTACTTC.

This clone came up many times. The chain couples TRBV18 to TRBJ2-7; D is possibly TRBD1 (5 bases). The V end was cut by 2 bases, the J end by 6 bases, with 17 bases between. Germline V gene sequence: CDR1 KGHSH, CDR2 LQKENI. This CDR3 contains 15 residues. The CDR3 spells CASSPTADRSAEQYF. As DNA, the CDR3 is TGTGCCAGCTCACCAACTGCAGACAGAAGTGCCGAGCAGTACTTC.

This clone showed up many times. J is TRBJ1-4 and V is TRBV20-1, with TRBD1 matching over 12 bases. J was trimmed by 8 bases and V by 6 bases; bases with no gene match: 10. Germline V gene data show CDR1 as DFQATT and CDR2 as SNEGSKA (reference sequence). CDR3 length: 15 residues. The CDR3 region has the DNA TGCAGTGCGATTTCCGGGACAGGGGGCGGAGAAAAACTGTTTTTT. It specifies CSAISGTGGGEKLFF.

Concerning this clone itself: Just one base apart from a much larger clone, this may be a read error. CDR3 in DNA: TGTGCCAGCAGTGAGTTGGACACACAGATAAAACTGTTTTTT. It codes for CASSELDTQIKLFF. This chain links TRBV2 with TRBJ1-4; D may be TRBD1 (5 bases). The CDR3 has 14 residues. Trimming removed 3 bases at V and 10 bases at J, with 15 bases between. From germline, CDR1 is SNHLY and CDR2 FYNNEI.

This clone showed up many times. The V and J genes are TRBV7-2 and TRBJ1-4; the D is unclear. The CDR3 sequence is 15 residues long. V was shortened by 5 bases and J by 5 bases, with 15 bases between the two germline ends. Germline V CDR1 and CDR2: SGHTA, FQGNSA. In DNA, the CDR3 is TGTGCCAGCAGCCCCGCTCGGGCGACCAATGAAAAACTGTTTTTT. Its protein product is CASSPARATNEKLFF.

Concerning this clone: Germline and junction disagree at one end, which may indicate a read error. The chain has TRBV6-2 or TRBV6-3 and TRBJ1-6, with a tentative D call TRBD1 (6 bases). The CDR3 covers 13 residues. Germline CDR1 MNHEY, CDR2 SVGEGT. The DNA for the CDR3 is TGTGCCAGCAGTTGGCAGGGGTATTCACCACTCCACTTT. This sequence encodes CASSWQGYSPLHF.

This clone appeared many times. The chain couples TRBV6-1 to TRBJ1-1, with 7 bases aligning to TRBD1. The CDR3 runs to 15 residues. After removal of 4 bases from V and 3 bases from J, the junction contained 8 bases not matched to a gene. Per germline, CDR1 MNHNS and CDR2 SASEGT. The DNA for the CDR3 is TGTGCCAGCAGTGCGACAGGGAGTAGGGACACTGAAGCTTTCTTT. This gives the protein CASSATGSRDTEAFF.

A few counts support this clone. The chain recombines TRBV5-1 with TRBJ2-6; the match to TRBD1 covers 7 bases. The CDR3 has 19 amino acids. CDR1 SGHRS and CDR2 YFSETQ come from the germline V gene. V lost 0 bases to trimming and J lost 0 bases; unmatched junction nucleotides: 9. The CDR3 DNA is TGCGCCAGCAGCTTGGCCCCACAGGGGTCGAGCTCTGGGGCCAACGTCCTGACTTTC. It specifies CASSLAPQGSSSGANVLTF.

By sample share, this clone is large. The CDR3 protein is CSADQGGGNTIYF. CDR3 DNA sequence: TGCAGTGCTGACCAGGGGGGCGGAAACACCATATATTTT. The chain recombines TRBV20-1 with TRBJ1-3; the match to TRBD1 covers 7 bases. Germline values: CDR1 DFQATT, CDR2 SNEGSKA (reference sequence). This CDR3 region has 13 residues. The trim removed 5 bases at V and 4 bases at J, leaving 5 bases unmatched.

There are a few counts of this clone. The chain links TRBV6-1 to TRBJ1-5; the D gene is possibly TRBD1 (5 bases). V was shortened by 6 bases and J by 5 bases, with 8 bases between the two germline ends. This CDR3 is built from 12 residues. Germline V gene lookup returns CDR1 MNHNS and CDR2 SASEGT. The CDR3 reads CASRGVHQPQHF. The CDR3 region has the DNA TGTGCCAGCAGGGGGGTCCATCAGCCCCAGCATTTT.

V gene TRBV9 combines with J gene TRBJ2-1; 7 nucleotides agree with TRBD1. CDR3 size: 15 residues. Germline loops: CDR1 SGDLS, CDR2 YYNGEE. After removal of 3 bases from V and 3 bases from J, the junction contained 6 bases not matched to a gene. The CDR3 region has the DNA TGTGCCAGCAGCGCCCGGGACAGCATCTACAATGAGCAGTTCTTC. This gives the protein CASSARDSIYNEQFF.